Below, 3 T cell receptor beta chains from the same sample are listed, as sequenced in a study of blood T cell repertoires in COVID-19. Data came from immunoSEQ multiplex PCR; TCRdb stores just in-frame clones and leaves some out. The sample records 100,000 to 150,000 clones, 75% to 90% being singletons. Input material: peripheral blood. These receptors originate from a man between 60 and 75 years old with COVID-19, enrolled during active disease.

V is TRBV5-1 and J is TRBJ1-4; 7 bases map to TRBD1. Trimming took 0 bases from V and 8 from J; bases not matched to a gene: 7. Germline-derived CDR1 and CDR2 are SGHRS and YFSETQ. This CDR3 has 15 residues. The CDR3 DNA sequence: TGCGCCAGCAGCTTGGCCACAGGGGCGCGCGAAAAACTGTTTTTT. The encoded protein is CASSLATGAREKLFF.

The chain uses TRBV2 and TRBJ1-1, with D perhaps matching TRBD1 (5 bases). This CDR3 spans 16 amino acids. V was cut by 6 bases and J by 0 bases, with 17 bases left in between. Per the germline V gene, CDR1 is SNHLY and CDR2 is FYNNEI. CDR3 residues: CASSFDRYQMNTEAFF. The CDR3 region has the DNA TGTGCCAGCAGCTTCGACAGATATCAAATGAACACTGAAGCTTTCTTT.

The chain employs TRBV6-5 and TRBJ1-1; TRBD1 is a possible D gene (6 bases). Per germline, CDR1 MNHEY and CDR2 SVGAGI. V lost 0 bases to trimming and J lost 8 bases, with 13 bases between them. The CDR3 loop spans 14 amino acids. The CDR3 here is CASSYSIGGSEAFF. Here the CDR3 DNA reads TGTGCCAGCAGTTACTCGATAGGGGGTTCGGAAGCTTTCTTT.